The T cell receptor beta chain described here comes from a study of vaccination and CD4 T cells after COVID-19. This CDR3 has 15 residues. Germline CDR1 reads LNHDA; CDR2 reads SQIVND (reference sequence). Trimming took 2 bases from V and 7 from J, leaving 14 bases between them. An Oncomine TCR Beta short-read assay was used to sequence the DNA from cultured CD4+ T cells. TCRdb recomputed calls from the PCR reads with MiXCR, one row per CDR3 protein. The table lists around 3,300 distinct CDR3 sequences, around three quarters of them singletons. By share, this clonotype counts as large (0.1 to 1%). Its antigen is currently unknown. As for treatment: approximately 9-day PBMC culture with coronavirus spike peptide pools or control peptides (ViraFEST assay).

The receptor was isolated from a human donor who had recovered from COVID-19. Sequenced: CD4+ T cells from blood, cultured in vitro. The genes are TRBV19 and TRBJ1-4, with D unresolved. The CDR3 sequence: CASSILGQLREKLFF. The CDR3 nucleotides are TGTGCCAGTAGTATATTGGGTCAGCTTCGTGAAAAACTGTTTTTT.